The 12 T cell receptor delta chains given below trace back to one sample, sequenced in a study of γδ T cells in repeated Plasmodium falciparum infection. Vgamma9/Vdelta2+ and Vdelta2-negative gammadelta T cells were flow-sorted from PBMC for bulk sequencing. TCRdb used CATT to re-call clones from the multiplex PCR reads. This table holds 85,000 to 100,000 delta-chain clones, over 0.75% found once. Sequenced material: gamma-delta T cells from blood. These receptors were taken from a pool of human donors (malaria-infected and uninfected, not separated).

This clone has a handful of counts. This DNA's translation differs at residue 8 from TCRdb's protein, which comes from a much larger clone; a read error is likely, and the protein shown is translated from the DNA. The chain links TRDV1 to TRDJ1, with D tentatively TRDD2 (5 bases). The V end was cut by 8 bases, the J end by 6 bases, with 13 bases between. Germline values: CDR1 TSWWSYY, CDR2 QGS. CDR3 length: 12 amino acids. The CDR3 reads CALFSSRNKLIF. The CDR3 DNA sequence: TGTGCTCTTTTTTCCTCCCGGAATAAACTCATCTTT.

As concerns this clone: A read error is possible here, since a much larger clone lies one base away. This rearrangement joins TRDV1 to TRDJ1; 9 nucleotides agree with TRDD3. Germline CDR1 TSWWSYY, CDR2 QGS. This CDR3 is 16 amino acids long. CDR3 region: CALGCPTPWGIDKLTF. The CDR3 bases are TGTGCTCTTGGGTGTCCTACGCCCTGGGGGATCGATAAACTCACCTTT.

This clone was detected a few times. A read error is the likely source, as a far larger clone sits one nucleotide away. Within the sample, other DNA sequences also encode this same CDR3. The CDR3 spells CALGELPGAAGGRYTDKLIF. The CDR3 nucleotides are TGTGCTCTTGGGGAACTCCCCGGGGCCGCTGGGGGGCGATACACCGATAAACTCATCTTT. This chain uses TRDV1 with TRDJ1, with 7 bases fitting TRDD3. TCRdb is silent on the J gene; assignment here came from matching the DNA to germline. The CDR3 contains 20 residues. Germline V gene data show CDR1 as TSWWSYY and CDR2 as QGS. After removal of 0 bases from V and 0 bases from J, the junction contained 16 bases not matched to a gene.

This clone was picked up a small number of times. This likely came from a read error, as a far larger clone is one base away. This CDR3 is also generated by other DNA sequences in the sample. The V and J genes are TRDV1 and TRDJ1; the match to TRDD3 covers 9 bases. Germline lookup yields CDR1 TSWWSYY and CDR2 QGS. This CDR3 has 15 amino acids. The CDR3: CALGESTGGRMVLIF. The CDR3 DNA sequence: TGTGCTCTCGGGGAATCGACTGGGGGACGGATGGTACTCATCTTT.

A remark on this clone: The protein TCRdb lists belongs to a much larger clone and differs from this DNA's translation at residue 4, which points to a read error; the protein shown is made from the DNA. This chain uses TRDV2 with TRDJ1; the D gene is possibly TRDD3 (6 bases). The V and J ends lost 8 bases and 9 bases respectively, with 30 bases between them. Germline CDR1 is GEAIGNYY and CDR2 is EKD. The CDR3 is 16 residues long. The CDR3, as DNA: TGTGCCTCTCTCCTCAACGTACTGGGTGATATATTGGAACTCATCTTT. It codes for CASLLNVLGDILELIF.

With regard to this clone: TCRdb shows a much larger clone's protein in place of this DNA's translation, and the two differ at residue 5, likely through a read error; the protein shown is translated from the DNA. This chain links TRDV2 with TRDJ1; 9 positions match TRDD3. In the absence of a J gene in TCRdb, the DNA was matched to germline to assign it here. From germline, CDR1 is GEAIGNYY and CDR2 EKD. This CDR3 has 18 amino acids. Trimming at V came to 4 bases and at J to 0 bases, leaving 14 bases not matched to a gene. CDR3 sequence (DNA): TGTGCCTGTGAGCAACTGGGGGAATCTGCAACCCACACCGATAAACTCATCTTT. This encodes CACEQLGESATHTDKLIF.

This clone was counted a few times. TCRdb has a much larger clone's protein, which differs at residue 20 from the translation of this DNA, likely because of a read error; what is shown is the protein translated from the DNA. In DNA form, the CDR3 reads TGTGCTCTTGGGGAATCGGCGAACGACTGGGGGATACCGAGCTCCTGGGACACCCGACGGATGTTTTTC. Its protein is CALGESANDWGIPSSWDTRRMFF. The J gene is TRDJ3, the V gene TRDV1; TRDD3 matches at 12 bases. TCRdb carries no J gene annotation; the J gene was assigned here by matching the DNA with germline. Germline V gives CDR1 TSWWSYY, CDR2 QGS. CDR3 length equals 23 residues.

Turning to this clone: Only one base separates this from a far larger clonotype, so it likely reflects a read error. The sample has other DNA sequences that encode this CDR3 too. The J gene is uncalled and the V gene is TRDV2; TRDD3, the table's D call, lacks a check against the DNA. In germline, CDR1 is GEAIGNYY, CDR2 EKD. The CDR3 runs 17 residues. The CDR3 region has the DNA TGTGCCTGTGACGCATTACTGGGGGATACGCGTGACGATAAACTCATCTTC. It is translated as CACDALLGDTRDDKLIF.

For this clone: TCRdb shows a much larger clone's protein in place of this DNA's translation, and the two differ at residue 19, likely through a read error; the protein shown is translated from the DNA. The DNA for the CDR3 is TGTGCTCTTGGGGATCTTATACTCTTTTCTGGGGGAACGTACACCGATAAACTCACCTTT. This sequence encodes CALGDLILFSGGTYTDKLTF. The rearrangement uses TRDV1 and TRDJ1; 8 bases agree with TRDD3. This CDR3 is 20 amino acids long. Per germline, CDR1 TSWWSYY and CDR2 QGS.

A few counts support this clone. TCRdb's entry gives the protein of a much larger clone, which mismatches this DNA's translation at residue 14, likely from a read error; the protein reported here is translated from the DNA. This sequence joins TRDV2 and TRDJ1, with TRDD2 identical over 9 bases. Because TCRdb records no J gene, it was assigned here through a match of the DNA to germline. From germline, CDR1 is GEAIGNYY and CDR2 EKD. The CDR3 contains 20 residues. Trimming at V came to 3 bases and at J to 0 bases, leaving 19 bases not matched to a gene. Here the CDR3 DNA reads TGTGCCTGTGACGCGCCTAAGGCCTTCCTACGTAAGAGGCACACCGATAAACTCATCTTT. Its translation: CACDAPKAFLRKRHTDKLIF.

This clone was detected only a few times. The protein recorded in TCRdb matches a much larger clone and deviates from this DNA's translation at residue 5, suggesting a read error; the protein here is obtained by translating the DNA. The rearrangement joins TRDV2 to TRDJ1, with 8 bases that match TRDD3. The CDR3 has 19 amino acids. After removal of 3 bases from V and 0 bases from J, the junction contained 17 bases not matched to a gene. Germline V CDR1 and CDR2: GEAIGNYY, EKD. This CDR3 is CACDPHVVGDPPYTDKLIF. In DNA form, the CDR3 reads TGTGCCTGTGACCCCCATGTGGTGGGGGATCCCCCGTACACCGATAAACTCATCTTT.

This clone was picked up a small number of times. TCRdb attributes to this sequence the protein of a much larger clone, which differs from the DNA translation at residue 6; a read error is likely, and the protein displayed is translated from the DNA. DNA for the CDR3: TGTGCTCTTGGGGAAGTCCGGTACTGGGGGATACGGCCTACCGATAAACTCATCTTT. Translation: CALGEVRYWGIRPTDKLIF. The chain links TRDV1 to TRDJ1, with TRDD3 matching over 13 bases. Matching the DNA to germline supplied the J gene, which TCRdb does not give. Germline assignment: CDR1 TSWWSYY and CDR2 QGS. With V trimmed by 2 bases and J by 2 bases, 11 bases remained unmatched. The CDR3 sequence is 19 residues long.